The present T cell receptor (beta chain) was sequenced within a study of T cell changes during pregnancy in multiple sclerosis. Sequencing used immunoSEQ multiplex PCR; TCRdb keeps in-frame clones, though not all of them. This table holds tens of thousands of clones, around 93% found once. The germline V and J ends were trimmed by 5 bases and 0 bases, with 15 bases remaining between them. This CDR3 has 15 residues. Germline CDR1 is SGHDT and CDR2 is YYEEEE. The sample consisted of peripheral blood, taken after pregnancy. This sequence joins TRBV5-6 and TRBJ2-7, with a tentative D call TRBD2 (5 bases). The sequence came from a female donor in good health, enrolled as a control in a pregnancy study. CDR3 amino acids: CASRRGQIPSYEQYF. CDR3 DNA: TGTGCCAGCAGGCGAGGGCAGATTCCCTCCTACGAGCAGTACTTC.